What follows are 4 T cell receptor beta chains derived from one specimen sequenced in a study of T cell responses to AZD1222 COVID-19 vaccine. Generated by immunoSEQ multiplex PCR, the TCRdb table keeps only in-frame clones and is missing some. Here the sample spans 140,000 to 150,000 clones, about 93% being singletons. Sequenced material: peripheral blood, taken 28 days after the second AZD1222 dose. The source of these receptors is an adult who received the AZD1222 COVID-19 vaccine.

This rearrangement joins TRBV15 to TRBJ1-2, with unresolved D. This CDR3 spans 14 amino acids. Per germline, CDR1 LNHNV and CDR2 YYDKDF (reference sequence). Between the trimmed V and J ends, which lost 1 base and 4 bases, there was a span of 10 bases. CDR3: CATSRGRGIYGYTF. In DNA, the CDR3 is TGTGCCACCAGCAGAGGGCGAGGGATCTATGGCTACACCTTC.

This clone appeared a single time. The rearrangement links TRBV15 to TRBJ2-7; a weak D match, TRBD1 (5 bases). The germline CDR1 and CDR2 sequences are LNHNV and YYDKDF (reference sequence). Trimming left V 0 bases short and J 6 bases short, with 12 bases between. The CDR3 totals 14 residues. CDR3 nucleotide sequence: TGTGCCACCAGCAGAGATCAAGGAAGGGGCGAGCAGTACTTC. Amino acid sequence: CATSRDQGRGEQYF. The full variable domain, rest sourced from reference TRBV15 and TRBJ2-7, is DAMVIQNPRYQVTQFGKPVTLSCSQTLNHNVMYWYQQKSSQAPKLLFHYYDKDFNNEADTPDNFQSRRPNTSFCFLDIRSPGLGDTAMYLCATSRDQGRGEQYFGPGTRLTVT.

In this sample, this clone turned up once. The chain links TRBV3-1 (or the pseudogene TRBV3-2) to TRBJ1-1, with D perhaps matching TRBD1 (6 bases). V was shortened by 4 bases and J by 6 bases, with 24 bases between the two germline ends. Germline-derived CDR1 and CDR2 are LGHDT and YNNKEL (reference sequence). CDR3 length: 17 residues. The CDR3, as DNA: TGTGCCAGCAGCCTCTATGGTAGAGGGGGGAAGATCCCTGAAGCTTTCTTT. Translating gives CASSLYGRGGKIPEAFF.

This clone occurred once. The rearrangement links TRBV19 to TRBJ2-1; 9 nucleotides line up with TRBD2. Trimming removed 3 bases from V and 3 bases from J; junction bases left unmatched: 12. CDR1 LNHDA and CDR2 SQIVND come from the germline V gene (reference sequence). CDR3 length: 18 amino acids. The DNA of the CDR3 is TGTGCCAGTAGTATGCGAGCGGGGGGCCATACAATCTACAATGAGCAGTTCTTC. As protein: CASSMRAGGHTIYNEQFF.